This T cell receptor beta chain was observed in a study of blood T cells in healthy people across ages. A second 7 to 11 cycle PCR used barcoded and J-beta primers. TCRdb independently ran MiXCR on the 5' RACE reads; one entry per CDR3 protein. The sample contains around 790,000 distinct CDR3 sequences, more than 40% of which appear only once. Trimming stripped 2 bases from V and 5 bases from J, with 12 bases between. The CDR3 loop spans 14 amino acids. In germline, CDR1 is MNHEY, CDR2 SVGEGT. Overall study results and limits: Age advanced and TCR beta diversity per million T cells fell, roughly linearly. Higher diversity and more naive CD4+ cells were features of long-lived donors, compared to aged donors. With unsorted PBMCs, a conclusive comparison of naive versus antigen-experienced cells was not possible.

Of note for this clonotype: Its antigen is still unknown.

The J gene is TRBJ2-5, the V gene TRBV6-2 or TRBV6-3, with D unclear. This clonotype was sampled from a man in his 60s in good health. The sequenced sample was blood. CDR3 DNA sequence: TGTGCCAGCAGTTACCCTAAAAACTCGGAGACCCAGTACTTC. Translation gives CASSYPKNSETQYF.